Only a few counts were recorded for the clone carrying this T cell receptor (beta chain). What it binds is unknown. The record originates from a study of T cell responses to AZD1222 COVID-19 vaccine. Notes on the study in general: Spike regions recognized by vaccine-associated CD4 TCRs spanned the protein, led by 160-218 and 743-854. Just a handful of AZD1222 recipients were seropositive at baseline. Reports say nearly half of spike-specific TCRs go after unmutated variant regions.

Sequencing used immunoSEQ multiplex PCR; TCRdb keeps in-frame clones, though not all of them. The profile shows approximately 80,000 clones, 75% to 90% of them singletons. Some second doses came at about 4 weeks and others at about 12 weeks; these were pooled. The CDR3 contains 11 residues. Germline loops: CDR1 MDHEN, CDR2 SYDVKM. Trimming removed 3 bases from V and 9 bases from J, with 8 bases in between. The input for sequencing was peripheral blood, taken 28 days after the second AZD1222 dose. This clonotype originated in an adult who received the AZD1222 COVID-19 vaccine. The chain is built from TRBV28 and TRBJ1-2; D gene ambiguous. CDR3 DNA: TGTGCCAGCAGTTTCAGTGATCGCTACACCTTC. The encoded protein is CASSFSDRYTF.